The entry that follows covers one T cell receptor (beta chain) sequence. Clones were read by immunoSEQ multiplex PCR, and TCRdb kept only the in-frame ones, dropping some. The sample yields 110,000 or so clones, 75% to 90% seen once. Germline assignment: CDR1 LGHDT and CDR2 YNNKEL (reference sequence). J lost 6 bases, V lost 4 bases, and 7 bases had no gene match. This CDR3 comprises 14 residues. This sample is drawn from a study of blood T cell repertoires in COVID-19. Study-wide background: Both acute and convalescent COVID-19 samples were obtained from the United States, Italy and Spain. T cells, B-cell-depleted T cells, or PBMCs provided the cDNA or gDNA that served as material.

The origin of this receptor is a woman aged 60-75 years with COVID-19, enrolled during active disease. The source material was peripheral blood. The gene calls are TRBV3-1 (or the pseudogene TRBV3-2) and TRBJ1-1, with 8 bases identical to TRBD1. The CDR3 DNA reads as TGTGCCAGCAGCCCTTCGGACAGGGAAGCTGAAGCTTTCTTT. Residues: CASSPSDREAEAFF.